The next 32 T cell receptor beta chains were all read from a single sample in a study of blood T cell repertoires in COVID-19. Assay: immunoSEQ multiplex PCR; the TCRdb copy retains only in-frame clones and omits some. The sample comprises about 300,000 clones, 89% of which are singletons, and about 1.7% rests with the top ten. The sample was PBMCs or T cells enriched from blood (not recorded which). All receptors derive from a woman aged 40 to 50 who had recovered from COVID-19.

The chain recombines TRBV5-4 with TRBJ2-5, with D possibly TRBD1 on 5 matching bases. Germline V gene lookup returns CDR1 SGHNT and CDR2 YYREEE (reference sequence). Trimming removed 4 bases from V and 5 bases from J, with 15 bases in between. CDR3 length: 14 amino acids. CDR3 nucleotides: TGTGCCAGCAGCCTTGACAGTCGATCGGAGACCCAGTACTTC. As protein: CASSLDSRSETQYF.

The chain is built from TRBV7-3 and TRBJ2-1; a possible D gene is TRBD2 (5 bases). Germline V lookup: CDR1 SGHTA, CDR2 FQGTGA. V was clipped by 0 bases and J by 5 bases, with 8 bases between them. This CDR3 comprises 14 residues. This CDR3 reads CASSLTRTDNEQFF. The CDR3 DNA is TGTGCCAGCAGCTTAACAAGGACTGACAATGAGCAGTTCTTC.

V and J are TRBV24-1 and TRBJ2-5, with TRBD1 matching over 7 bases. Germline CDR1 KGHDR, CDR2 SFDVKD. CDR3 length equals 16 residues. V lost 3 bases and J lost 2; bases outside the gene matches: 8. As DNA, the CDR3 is TGTGCCACCAGTGATCCTTCCCCGACAGGGCAAGAGACCCAGTACTTC. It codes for CATSDPSPTGQETQYF.

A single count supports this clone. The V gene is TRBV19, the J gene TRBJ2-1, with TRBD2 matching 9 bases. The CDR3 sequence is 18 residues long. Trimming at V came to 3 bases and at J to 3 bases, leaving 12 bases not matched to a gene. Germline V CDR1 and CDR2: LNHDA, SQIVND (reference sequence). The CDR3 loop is CASSIFLGGSGSYNEQFF. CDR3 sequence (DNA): TGTGCCAGTAGTATTTTCTTGGGGGGTAGCGGGAGCTACAATGAGCAGTTCTTC.

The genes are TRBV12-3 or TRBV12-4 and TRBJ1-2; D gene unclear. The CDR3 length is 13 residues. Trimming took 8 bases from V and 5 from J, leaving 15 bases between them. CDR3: CASGKSWTYGYTF. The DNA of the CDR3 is TGTGCCAGCGGAAAAAGCTGGACTTATGGCTACACCTTC.

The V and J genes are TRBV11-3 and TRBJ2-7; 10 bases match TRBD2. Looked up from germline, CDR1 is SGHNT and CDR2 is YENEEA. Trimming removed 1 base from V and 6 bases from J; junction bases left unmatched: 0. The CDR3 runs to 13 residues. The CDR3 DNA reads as TGTGCCAGCAGCTTAGCTAGCGGGAGCGAGCAGTACTTC. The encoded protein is CASSLASGSEQYF.

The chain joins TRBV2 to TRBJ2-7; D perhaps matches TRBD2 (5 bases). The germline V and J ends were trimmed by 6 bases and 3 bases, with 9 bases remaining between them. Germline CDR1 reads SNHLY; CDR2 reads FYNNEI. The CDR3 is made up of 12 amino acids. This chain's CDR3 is CASRDSDYEQYF. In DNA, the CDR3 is TGTGCCAGCAGGGACTCAGACTACGAGCAGTACTTC.

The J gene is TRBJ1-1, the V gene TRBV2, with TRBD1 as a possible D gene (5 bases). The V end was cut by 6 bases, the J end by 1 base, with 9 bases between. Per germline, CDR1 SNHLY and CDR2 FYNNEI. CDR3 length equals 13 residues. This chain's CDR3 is CASRVQENTEAFF. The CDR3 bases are TGTGCCAGCAGGGTACAGGAGAACACTGAAGCTTTCTTT.

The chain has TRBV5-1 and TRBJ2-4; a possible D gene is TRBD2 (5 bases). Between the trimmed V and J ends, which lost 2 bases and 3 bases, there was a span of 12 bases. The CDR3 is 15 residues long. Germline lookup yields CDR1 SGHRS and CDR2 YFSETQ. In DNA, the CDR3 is TGCGCCAGCAGCTTCGATGTAGCGAGCAAAAACATTCAGTACTTC. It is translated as CASSFDVASKNIQYF.

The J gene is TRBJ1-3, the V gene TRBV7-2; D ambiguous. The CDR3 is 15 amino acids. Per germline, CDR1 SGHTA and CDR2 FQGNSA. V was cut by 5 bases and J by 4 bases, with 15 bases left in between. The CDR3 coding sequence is TGTGCCAGCAGCCCTACAGCTCGCTCGGGAAACACCATATATTTT. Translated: CASSPTARSGNTIYF.

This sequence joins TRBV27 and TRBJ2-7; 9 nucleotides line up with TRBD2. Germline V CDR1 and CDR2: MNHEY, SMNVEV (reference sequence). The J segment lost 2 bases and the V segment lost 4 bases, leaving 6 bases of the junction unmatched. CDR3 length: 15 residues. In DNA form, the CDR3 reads TGTGCCAGCAGTTCCCCGGCTAGCGGGGCCTACGAGCAGTACTTC. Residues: CASSSPASGAYEQYF.

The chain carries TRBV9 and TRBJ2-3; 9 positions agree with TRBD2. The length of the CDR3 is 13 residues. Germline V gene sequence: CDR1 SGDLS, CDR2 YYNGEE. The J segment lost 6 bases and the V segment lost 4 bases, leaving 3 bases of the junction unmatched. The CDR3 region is CASSLSGRDTQYF. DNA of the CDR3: TGTGCCAGCAGCCTGAGCGGGAGGGATACGCAGTATTTT.

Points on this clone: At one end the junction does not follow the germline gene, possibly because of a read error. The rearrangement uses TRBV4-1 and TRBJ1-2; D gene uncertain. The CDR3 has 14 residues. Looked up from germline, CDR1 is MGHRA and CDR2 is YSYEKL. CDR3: CASSQSPDYYGYTF. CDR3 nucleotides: TGCGCCAGCAGCCAATCTCCCGACTACTACGGCTACACCTTC.

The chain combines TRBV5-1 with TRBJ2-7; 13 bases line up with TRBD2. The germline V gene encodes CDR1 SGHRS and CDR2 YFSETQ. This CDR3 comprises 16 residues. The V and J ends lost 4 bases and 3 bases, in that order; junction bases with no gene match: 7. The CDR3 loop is CASSLGLAGVYYEQYF. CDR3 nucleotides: TGCGCCAGCAGCCTCGGACTAGCGGGGGTTTACTACGAGCAGTACTTC.

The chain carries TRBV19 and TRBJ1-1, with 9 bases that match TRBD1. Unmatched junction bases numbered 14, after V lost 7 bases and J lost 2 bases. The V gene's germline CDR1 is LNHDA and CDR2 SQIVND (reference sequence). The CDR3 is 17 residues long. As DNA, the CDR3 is TGTGCCAGTACCCCGTATGAAGGGACAGGGTTCAACACTGAAGCTTTCTTT. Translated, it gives CASTPYEGTGFNTEAFF.

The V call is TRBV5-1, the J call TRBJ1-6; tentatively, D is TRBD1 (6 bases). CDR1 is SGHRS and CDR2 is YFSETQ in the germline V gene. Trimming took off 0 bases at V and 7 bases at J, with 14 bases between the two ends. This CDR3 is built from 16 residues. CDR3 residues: CASSLVAAGANSPLHF. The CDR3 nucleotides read TGCGCCAGCAGCTTGGTTGCGGCAGGGGCGAATTCACCCCTCCACTTT.

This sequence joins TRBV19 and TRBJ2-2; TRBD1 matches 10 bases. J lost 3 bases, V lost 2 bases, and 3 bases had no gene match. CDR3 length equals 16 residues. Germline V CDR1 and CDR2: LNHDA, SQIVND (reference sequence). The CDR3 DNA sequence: TGTGCCAGTAGTATAACAGGGACAGGGGACACCGGGGAGCTGTTTTTT. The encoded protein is CASSITGTGDTGELFF.

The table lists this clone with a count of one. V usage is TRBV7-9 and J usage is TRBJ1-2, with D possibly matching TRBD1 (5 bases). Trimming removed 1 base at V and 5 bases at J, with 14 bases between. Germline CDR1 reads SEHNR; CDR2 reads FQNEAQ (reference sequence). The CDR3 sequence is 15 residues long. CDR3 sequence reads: CASSLDDSRVYGYTF. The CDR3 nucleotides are TGTGCCAGCAGCTTAGACGACAGCAGAGTTTATGGCTACACCTTC.

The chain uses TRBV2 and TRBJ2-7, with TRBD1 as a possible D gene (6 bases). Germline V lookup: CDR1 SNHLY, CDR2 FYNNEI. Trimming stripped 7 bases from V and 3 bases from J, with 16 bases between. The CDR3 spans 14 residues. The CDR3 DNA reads TGTGCCAGCACTGGGACAACCAATTTCTACGAGCAGTACTTC. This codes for CASTGTTNFYEQYF.

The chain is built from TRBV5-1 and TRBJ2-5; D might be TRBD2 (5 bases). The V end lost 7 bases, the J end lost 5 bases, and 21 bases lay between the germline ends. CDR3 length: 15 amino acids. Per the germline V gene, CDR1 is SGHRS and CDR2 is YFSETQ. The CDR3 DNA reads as TGCGCCAGCGGGATTAGCGTGGGGAGTTGGGAGACCCAGTACTTC. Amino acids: CASGISVGSWETQYF.

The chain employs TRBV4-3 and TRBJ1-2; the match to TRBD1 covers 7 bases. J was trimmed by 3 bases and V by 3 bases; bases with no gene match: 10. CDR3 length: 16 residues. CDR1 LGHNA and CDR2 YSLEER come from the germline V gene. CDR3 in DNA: TGCGCCAGCAGCCAGGCCCGTGGGACAGCCCACTATGGCTACACCTTC. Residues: CASSQARGTAHYGYTF.

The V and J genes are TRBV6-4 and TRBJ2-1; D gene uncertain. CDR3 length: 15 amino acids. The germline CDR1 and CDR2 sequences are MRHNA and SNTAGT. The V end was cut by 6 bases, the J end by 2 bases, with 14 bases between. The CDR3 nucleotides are TGTGCCAGCAGCGAACACATACTACCCTACAATGAGCAGTTCTTC. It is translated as CASSEHILPYNEQFF.

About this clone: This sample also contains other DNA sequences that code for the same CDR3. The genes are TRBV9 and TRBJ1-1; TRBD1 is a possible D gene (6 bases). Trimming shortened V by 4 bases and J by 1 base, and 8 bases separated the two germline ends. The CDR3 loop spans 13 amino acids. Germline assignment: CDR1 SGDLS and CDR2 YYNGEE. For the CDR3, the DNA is TGTGCCAGCAGCACACAGGGGAACACTGAAGCTTTCTTT. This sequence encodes CASSTQGNTEAFF.

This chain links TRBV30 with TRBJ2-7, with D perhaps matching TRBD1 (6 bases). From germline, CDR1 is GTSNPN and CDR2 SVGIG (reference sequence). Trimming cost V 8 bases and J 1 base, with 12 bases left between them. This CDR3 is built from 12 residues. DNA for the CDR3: TGTGCCGGCAACAGGGATTCCTACGAGCAGTACTTC. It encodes CAGNRDSYEQYF.

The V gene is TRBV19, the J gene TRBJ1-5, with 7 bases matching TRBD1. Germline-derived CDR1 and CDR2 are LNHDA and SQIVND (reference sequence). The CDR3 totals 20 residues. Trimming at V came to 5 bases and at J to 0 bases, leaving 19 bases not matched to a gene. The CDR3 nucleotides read TGTGCCAGTAGTCCCCCCCGGGGCAGGGGGTCGGGTTATAGCAATCAGCCCCAGCATTTT. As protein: CASSPPRGRGSGYSNQPQHF.

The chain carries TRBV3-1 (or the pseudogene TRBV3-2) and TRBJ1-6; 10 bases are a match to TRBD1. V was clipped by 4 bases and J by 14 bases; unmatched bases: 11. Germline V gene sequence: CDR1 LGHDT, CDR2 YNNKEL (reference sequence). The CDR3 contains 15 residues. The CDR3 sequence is CASSPSGQGRLALHF. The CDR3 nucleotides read TGTGCCAGCAGCCCATCGGGACAGGGGAGGTTGGCCCTCCACTTT.

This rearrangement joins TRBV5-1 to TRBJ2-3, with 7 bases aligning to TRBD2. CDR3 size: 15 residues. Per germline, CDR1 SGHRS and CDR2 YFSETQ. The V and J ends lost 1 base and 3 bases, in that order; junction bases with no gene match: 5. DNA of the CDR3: TGCGCCAGCAGCTTGCGCGGGGGAGGGACAGATACGCAGTATTTT. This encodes CASSLRGGGTDTQYF.

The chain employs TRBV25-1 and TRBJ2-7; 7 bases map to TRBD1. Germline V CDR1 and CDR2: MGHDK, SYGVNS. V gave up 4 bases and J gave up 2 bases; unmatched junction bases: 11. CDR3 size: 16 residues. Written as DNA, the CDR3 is TGTGCCAGCAGTGGACAGGGTAAGGGATCTCCCTACGAGCAGTACTTC. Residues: CASSGQGKGSPYEQYF.

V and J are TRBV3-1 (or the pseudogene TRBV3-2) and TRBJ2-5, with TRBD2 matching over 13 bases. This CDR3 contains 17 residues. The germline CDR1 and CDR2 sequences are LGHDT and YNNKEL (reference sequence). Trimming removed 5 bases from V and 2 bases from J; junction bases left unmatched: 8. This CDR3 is CASSLWTSGGPQETQYF. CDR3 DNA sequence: TGTGCCAGCAGCTTATGGACTAGCGGGGGCCCACAAGAGACCCAGTACTTC.

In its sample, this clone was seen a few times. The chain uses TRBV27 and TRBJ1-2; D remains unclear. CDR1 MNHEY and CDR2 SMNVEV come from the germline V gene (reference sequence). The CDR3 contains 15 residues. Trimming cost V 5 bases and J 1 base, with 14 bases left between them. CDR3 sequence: CASSTSAGYNYGYTF. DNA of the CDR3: TGTGCCAGCAGTACCTCCGCGGGGTATAACTATGGCTACACCTTC.

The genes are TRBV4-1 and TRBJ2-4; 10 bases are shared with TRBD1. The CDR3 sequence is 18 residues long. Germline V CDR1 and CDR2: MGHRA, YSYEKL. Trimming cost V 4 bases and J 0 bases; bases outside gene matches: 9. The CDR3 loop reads CASSRTGTGDLAKNIQYF. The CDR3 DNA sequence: TGCGCCAGCAGCCGGACCGGGACAGGGGATCTAGCCAAAAACATTCAGTACTTC.

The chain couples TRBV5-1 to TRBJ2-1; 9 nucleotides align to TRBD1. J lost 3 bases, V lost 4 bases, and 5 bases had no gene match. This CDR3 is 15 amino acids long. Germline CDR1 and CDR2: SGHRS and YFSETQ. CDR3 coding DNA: TGCGCCAGCAGCCGCGGGACAGGGCGCTACAATGAGCAGTTCTTC. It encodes CASSRGTGRYNEQFF.